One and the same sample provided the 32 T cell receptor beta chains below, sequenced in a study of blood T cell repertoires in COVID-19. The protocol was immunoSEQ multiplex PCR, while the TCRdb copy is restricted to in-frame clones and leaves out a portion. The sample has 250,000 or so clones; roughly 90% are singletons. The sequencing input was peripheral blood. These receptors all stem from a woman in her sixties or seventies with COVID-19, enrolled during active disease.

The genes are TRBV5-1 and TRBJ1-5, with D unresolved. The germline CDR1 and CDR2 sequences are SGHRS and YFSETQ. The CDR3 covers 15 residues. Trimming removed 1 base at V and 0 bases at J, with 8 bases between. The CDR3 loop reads CASSLFRDSNQPQHF. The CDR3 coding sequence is TGCGCCAGCAGCTTGTTCCGGGATAGCAATCAGCCCCAGCATTTT.

The CDR3 loop is CASSSSGGSKNIQYF. DNA for the CDR3: TGTGCCAGCAGCTCTAGCGGGGGATCCAAAAACATTCAGTACTTC. The J gene is TRBJ2-4, the V gene TRBV7-9; 10 nucleotides match TRBD2. Germline V gene data show CDR1 as SEHNR and CDR2 as FQNEAQ (reference sequence). Trimming cost V 4 bases and J 2 bases; bases outside gene matches: 2. The CDR3 has 15 residues.

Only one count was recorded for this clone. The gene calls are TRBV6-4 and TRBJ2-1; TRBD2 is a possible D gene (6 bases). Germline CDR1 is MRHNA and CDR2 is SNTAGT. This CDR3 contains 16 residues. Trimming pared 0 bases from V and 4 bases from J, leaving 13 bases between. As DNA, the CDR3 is TGTGCCAGCAGTGACTCCAAGTGGGGGGATTACAATGAGCAGTTCTTC. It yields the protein CASSDSKWGDYNEQFF.

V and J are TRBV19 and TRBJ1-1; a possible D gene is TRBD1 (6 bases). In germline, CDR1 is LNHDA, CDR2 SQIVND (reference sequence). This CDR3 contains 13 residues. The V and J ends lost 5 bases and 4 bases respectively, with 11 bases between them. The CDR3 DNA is TGTGCCAGTAGTGGGACAACCCTCACTGAAGCTTTCTTT. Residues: CASSGTTLTEAFF.

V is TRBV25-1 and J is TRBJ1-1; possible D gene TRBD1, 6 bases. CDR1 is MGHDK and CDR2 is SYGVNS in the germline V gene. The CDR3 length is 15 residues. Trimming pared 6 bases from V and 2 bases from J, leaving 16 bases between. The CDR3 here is CASSLQGMGNTEAFF. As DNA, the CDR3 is TGTGCCAGCAGCCTACAGGGTATGGGCAACACTGAAGCTTTCTTT.

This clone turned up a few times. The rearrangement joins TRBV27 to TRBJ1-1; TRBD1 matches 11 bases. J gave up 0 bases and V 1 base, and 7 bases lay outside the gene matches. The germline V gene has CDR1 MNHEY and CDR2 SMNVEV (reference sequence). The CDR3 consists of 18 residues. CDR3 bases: TGTGCCAGCAGTTTATTGGCCGGACAGGGGGCTTTGAACACTGAAGCTTTCTTT. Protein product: CASSLLAGQGALNTEAFF.

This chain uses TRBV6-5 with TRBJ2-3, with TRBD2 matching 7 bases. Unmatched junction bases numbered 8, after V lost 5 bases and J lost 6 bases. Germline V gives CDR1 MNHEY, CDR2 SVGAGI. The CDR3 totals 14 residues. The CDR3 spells CASSPGTIWDTQYF. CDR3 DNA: TGTGCCAGCAGTCCAGGGACTATTTGGGATACGCAGTATTTT.

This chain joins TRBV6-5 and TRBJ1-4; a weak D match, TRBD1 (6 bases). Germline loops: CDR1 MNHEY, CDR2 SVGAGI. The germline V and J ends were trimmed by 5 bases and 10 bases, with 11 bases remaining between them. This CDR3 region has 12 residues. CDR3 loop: CASSQGLGKLFF. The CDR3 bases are TGTGCCAGCAGTCAGGGGTTGGGAAAACTGTTTTTT.

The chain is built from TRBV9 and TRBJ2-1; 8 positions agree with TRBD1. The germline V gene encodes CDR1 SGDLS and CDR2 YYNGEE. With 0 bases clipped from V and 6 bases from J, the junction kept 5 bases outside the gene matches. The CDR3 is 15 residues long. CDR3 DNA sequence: TGTGCCAGCAGCGTAGAATGGACAGGGACCAATGAGCAGTTCTTC. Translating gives CASSVEWTGTNEQFF.

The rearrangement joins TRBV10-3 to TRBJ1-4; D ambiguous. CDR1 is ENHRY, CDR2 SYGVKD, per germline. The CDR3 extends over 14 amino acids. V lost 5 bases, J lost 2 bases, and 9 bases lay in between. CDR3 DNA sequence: TGTGCCATCAGTCCCAGTCTCACTAATGAAAAACTGTTTTTT. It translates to CAISPSLTNEKLFF.

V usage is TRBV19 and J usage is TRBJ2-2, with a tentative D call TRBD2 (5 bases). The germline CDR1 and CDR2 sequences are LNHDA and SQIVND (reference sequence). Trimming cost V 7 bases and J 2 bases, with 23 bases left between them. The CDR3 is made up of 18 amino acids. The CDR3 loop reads CASTGVALLANNTGELFF. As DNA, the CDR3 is TGTGCCAGTACCGGCGTAGCCCTCCTAGCTAACAACACCGGGGAGCTGTTTTTT.

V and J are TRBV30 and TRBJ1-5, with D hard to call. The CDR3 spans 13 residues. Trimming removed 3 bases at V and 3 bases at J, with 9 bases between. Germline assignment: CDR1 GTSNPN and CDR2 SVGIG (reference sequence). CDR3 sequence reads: CAWSKELNQPQHF. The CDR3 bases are TGTGCCTGGAGCAAGGAGCTCAATCAGCCCCAGCATTTT.

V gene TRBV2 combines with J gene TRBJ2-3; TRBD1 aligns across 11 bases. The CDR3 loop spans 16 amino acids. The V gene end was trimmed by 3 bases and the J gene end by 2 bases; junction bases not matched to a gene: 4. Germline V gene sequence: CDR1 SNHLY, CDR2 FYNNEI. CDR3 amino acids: CASSEGTGGTTDTQYF. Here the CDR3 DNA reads TGTGCCAGCAGTGAGGGGACAGGGGGGACCACAGATACGCAGTATTTT. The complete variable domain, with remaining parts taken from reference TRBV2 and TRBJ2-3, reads EPEVTQTPSHQVTQMGQEVILRCVPISNHLYFYWYRQILGQKVEFLVSFYNNEISEKSEIFDDQFSVERPDGSNFTLKIRSTKLEDSAMYFCASSEGTGGTTDTQYFGPGTRLTVL.

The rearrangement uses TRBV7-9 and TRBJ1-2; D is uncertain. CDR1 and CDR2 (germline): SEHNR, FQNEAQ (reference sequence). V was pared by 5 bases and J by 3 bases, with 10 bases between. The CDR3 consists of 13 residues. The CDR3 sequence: CASSIQVDYGYTF. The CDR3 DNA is TGTGCCAGCAGCATCCAGGTGGACTATGGCTACACCTTC.

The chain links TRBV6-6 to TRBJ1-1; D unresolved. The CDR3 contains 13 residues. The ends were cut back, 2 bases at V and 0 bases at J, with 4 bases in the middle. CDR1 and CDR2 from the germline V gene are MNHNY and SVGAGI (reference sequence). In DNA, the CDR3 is TGTGCCAGCAGTTACGCGTTGAACACTGAAGCTTTCTTT. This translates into CASSYALNTEAFF.

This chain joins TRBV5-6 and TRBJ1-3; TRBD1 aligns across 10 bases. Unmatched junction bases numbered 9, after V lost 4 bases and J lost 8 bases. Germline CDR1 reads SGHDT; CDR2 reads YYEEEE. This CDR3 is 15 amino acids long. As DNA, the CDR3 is TGTGCCAGCAGCACGACAGGGGGCGCTGTCTACACCATATATTTT. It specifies CASSTTGGAVYTIYF.

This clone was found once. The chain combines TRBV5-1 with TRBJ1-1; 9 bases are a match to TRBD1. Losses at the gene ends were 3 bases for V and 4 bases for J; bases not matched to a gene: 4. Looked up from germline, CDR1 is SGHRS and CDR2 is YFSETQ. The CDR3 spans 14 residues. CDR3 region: CASSSETGGTEAFF. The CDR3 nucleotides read TGCGCCAGCAGCTCAGAGACAGGGGGCACTGAAGCTTTCTTT. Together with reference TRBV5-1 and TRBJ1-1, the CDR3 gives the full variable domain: KAGVTQTPRYLIKTRGQQVTLSCSPISGHRSVSWYQQTPGQGLQFLFEYFSETQRNKGNFPGRFSGRQFSNSRSEMNVSTLELGDSALYLCASSSETGGTEAFFGQGTRLTVV.

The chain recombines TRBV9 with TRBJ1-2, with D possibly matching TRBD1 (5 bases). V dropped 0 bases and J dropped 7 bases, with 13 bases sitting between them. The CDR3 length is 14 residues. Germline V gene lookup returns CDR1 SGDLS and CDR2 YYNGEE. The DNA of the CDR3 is TGTGCCAGCAGCGTAGGACAGCTGTTATTTGGCTACACCTTC. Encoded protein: CASSVGQLLFGYTF.

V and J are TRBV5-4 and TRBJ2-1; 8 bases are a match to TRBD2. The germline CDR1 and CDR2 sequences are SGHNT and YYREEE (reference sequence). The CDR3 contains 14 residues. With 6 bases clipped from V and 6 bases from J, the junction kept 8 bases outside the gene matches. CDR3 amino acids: CASTPLAGSNEQFF. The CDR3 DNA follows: TGTGCCAGCACTCCTCTAGCGGGTAGCAATGAGCAGTTCTTC.

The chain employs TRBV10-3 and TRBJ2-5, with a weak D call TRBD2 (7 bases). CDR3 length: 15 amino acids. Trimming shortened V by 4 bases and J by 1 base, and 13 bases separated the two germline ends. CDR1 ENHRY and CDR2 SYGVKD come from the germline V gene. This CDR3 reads CAISGGGGSQETQYF. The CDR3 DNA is TGTGCCATCAGTGGGGGAGGGGGGAGCCAAGAGACCCAGTACTTC.

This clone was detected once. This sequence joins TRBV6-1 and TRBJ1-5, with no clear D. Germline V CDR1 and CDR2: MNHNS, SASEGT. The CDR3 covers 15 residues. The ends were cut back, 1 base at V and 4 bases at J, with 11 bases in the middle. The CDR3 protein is CASSEGGSGNQPQHF. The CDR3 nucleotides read TGTGCCAGCAGTGAAGGTGGTTCAGGAAATCAGCCCCAGCATTTT.

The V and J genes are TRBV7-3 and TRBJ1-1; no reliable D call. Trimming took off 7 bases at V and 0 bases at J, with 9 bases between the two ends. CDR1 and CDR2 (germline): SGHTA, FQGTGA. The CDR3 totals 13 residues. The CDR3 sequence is CASKEGLNTEAFF. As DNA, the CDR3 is TGTGCCAGCAAGGAGGGCCTGAACACTGAAGCTTTCTTT.

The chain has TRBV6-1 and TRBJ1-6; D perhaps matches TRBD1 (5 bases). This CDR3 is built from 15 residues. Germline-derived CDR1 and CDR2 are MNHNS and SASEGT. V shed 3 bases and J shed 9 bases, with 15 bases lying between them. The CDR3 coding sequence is TGTGCCAGCAGTGATCAGAGGGGAGGAGGTTCACCCCTCCACTTT. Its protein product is CASSDQRGGGSPLHF.

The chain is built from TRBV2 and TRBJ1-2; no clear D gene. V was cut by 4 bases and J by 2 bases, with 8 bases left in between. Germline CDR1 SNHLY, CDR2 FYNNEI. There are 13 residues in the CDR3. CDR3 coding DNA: TGTGCCAGCAGTGGGCAGATAAACTATGGCTACACCTTC. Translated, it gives CASSGQINYGYTF.

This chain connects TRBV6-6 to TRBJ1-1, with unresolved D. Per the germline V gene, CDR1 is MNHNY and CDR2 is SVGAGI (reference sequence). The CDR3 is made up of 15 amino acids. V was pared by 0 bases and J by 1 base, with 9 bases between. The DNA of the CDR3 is TGTGCCAGCAGTTACTCATACGGGGAGAACACTGAAGCTTTCTTT. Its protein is CASSYSYGENTEAFF.

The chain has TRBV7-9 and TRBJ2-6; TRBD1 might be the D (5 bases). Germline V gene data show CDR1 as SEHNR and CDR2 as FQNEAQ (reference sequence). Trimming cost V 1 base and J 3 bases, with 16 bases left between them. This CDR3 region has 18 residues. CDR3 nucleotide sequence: TGTGCCAGCAGCTTAGGAATCGCAGGGCTGGGTGGGGCCAACGTCCTGACTTTC. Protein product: CASSLGIAGLGGANVLTF.

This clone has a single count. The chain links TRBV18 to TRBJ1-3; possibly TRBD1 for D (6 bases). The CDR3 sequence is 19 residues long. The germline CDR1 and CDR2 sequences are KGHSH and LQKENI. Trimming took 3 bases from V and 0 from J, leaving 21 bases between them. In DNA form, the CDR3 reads TGTGCCAGCTCACCCTTGTCTAGCTTCCGGGACAACTCTGGAAACACCATATATTTT. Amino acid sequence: CASSPLSSFRDNSGNTIYF.

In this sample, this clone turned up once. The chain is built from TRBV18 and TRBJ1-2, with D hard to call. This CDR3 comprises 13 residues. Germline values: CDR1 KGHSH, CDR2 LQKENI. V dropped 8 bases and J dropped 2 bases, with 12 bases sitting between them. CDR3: CASAPSENYGYTF. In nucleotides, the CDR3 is TGTGCCAGCGCCCCATCCGAGAACTATGGCTACACCTTC.

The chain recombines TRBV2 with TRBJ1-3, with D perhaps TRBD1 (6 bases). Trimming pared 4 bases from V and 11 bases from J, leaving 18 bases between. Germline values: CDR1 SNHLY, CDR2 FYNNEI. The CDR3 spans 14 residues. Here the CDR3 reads CASSVLGPGVAIYF. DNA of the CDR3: TGTGCCAGCAGTGTGTTGGGGCCAGGGGTGGCCATATATTTT.

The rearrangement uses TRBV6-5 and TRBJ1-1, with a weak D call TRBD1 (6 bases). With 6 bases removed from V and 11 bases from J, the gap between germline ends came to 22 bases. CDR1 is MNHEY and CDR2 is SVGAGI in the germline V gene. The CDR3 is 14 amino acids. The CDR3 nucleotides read TGTGCCAGCAGAGGGGGGGGACTAGGGCCTCTCGCTTTCTTT. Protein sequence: CASRGGGLGPLAFF.

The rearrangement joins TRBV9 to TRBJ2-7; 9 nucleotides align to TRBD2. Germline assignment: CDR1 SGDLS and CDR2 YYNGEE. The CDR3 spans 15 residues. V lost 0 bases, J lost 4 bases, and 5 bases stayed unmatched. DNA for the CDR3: TGTGCCAGCAGCGTAGGTCCTAGCGGGGTGTACGAGCAGTACTTC. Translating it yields CASSVGPSGVYEQYF.

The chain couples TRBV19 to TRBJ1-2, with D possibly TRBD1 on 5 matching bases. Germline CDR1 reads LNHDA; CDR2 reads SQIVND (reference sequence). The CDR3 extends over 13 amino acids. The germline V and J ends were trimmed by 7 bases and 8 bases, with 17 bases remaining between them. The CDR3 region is CASTMGQLGGYTF. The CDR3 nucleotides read TGTGCCAGTACCATGGGGCAGCTTGGGGGCTACACCTTC. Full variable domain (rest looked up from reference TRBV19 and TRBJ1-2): DGGITQSPKYLFRKEGQNVTLSCEQNLNHDAMYWYRQDPGQGLRLIYYSQIVNDFQKGDIAEGYSVSREKKESFPLTVTSAQKNPTAFYLCASTMGQLGGYTFGSGTRLTVV.